The TCR beta chain under discussion was sequenced for a study of cytomegalovirus exposure and HLA in healthy donors. To note about this clone: Its cognate antigen is unknown.

Study-level findings and limits: Among TCR sequences, most were rare, though some public TCRs appeared in many donors.

The PCR ran on 60 Vbeta and 13 Jbeta primers. Sequenced by immunoSEQ multiplex PCR; TCRdb stores in-frame clones only, minus some. The repertoire holds about 260,000 clones, 84% seen once, with 1.5% to 2.5% in the top ten. Germline lookup yields CDR1 GTSNPN and CDR2 SVGIG (reference sequence). Trimming removed 0 bases at V and 0 bases at J, with 8 bases between. The CDR3 has 14 amino acids. Sequencing was carried out using PBMCs. The chain recombines TRBV30 with TRBJ2-5; D may be TRBD2 (5 bases). This receptor was identified in a middle-aged woman in good health and CMV-seropositive. In DNA form, the CDR3 reads TGTGCCTGGAGTGTCTGGCGGGACCAAGAGACCCAGTACTTC. It translates to CAWSVWRDQETQYF. The complete variable domain, with remaining parts taken from reference TRBV30 and TRBJ2-5, reads SQTIHQWPATLVQPVGSPLSLECTVEGTSNPNLYWYRQAAGRGLQLLFYSVGIGQISSEVPQNLSASRPQDRQFILSSKKLLLSDSGFYLCAWSVWRDQETQYFGPGTRLLVL.